The 9 T cell receptor beta chains below come from one sample, sequenced in a study of blood T cells in healthy people across ages. Together with a sample-barcoded 5' primer, a J-beta primer mix was included in a second PCR lasting about 7 to 11 cycles. Via MiXCR, TCRdb re-called the 5' RACE reads, giving one row per CDR3 protein. In the table there are around 1,600,000 distinct CDR3 sequences, less than 45% of which are singletons. Sequencing was performed on blood. Source of these receptors: a woman younger than 30 in good health.

This clonotype was observed at least ten times. V usage is TRBV4-1 and J usage is TRBJ1-5; D gene unclear. V lost 4 bases and J lost 5, with 12 bases in between. The V gene's germline CDR1 is MGHRA and CDR2 YSYEKL. The CDR3 has 14 amino acids. CDR3 in amino acids: CASSPEQVHQPQHF. CDR3 DNA: TGCGCCAGCAGCCCCGAGCAGGTCCATCAGCCCCAGCATTTT.

V is TRBV20-1 and J is TRBJ2-2; a weak D match, TRBD2 (5 bases). CDR3 length: 12 amino acids. The germline V gene encodes CDR1 DFQATT and CDR2 SNEGSKA (reference sequence). Trimming stripped 5 bases from V and 4 bases from J, with 8 bases between. The CDR3 DNA reads TGCAGTGCTGGTGGGAGCACCGGGGAGCTGTTTTTT. The encoded protein is CSAGGSTGELFF.

CDR3 bases: TGTGCCAGCAGCTTATCCATCAACACTGAAGCTTTCTTT. Translating gives CASSLSINTEAFF. V is TRBV7-8 and J is TRBJ1-1; D gene uncertain. Trimming took 2 bases from V and 2 from J, leaving 6 bases between them. CDR1 is SGHVS and CDR2 is FQNEAQ in the germline V gene. The CDR3 extends over 13 amino acids.

In this sample, this clonotype turned up a few times. The J gene is TRBJ1-4, the V gene TRBV20-1, with a weak D call TRBD1 (6 bases). V was clipped by 3 bases and J by 4 bases, with 9 bases between them. There are 13 residues in the CDR3. The V gene's germline CDR1 is DFQATT and CDR2 SNEGSKA (reference sequence). The CDR3 is CSARDSLNEKLFF. For the CDR3, the DNA is TGCAGTGCTAGGGACAGTCTTAATGAAAAACTGTTTTTT.

The chain combines TRBV9 with TRBJ2-4; TRBD1 matches 8 bases. The J call may be faulty, since TRBJ2-7 better matches the DNA end. Per germline, CDR1 SGDLS and CDR2 YYNGEE. This CDR3 comprises 15 residues. The CDR3: CASSPTGQEYYEQYF. The CDR3 coding sequence is TGTGCCAGCAGCCCCACGGGACAGGAATACTACGAGCAGTACTTC.

This clonotype was observed a handful of times. The rearrangement links TRBV7-2 to TRBJ2-7; 7 bases agree with TRBD2. Germline CDR1 reads SGHTA; CDR2 reads FQGNSA. Trimming cost V 5 bases and J 0 bases; bases outside gene matches: 4. The CDR3 is 14 amino acids. The CDR3: CASSPGRNSYEQYF. The CDR3 DNA is TGTGCCAGCAGCCCCGGGAGGAACTCCTACGAGCAGTACTTC.

This clonotype was detected a few times. The chain links TRBV2 to TRBJ2-6; D remains unclear. V was clipped by 3 bases and J by 0 bases, with 9 bases between them. Per germline, CDR1 SNHLY and CDR2 FYNNEI. The CDR3 has 16 residues. Here the CDR3 DNA reads TGTGCCAGCAGTGACCGGATGGGCTCTGGGGCCAACGTCCTGACTTTC. Translated: CASSDRMGSGANVLTF.

The V call is TRBV30, the J call TRBJ2-4, with 8 bases matching TRBD2. The tail of the sequence fits TRBJ2-7 better, so the J call may be wrong. The length of the CDR3 is 13 residues. Germline values: CDR1 GTSNPN, CDR2 SVGIG (reference sequence). The CDR3 DNA reads TGTGCCTGGAGTACTATCGGGAGGGCCGAGCAGTACTTC. Its protein product is CAWSTIGRAEQYF.

This clonotype was observed a handful of times. V usage is TRBV4-1 and J usage is TRBJ1-6; D is undetermined. The CDR3 runs to 17 residues. Germline V gene lookup returns CDR1 MGHRA and CDR2 YSYEKL. V dropped 3 bases and J dropped 7 bases, with 19 bases sitting between them. CDR3 sequence (DNA): TGCGCCAGCAGCCAGAATGGAGAAAGGGCGCCCAATTCACCCCTCCACTTT. It translates to CASSQNGERAPNSPLHF.